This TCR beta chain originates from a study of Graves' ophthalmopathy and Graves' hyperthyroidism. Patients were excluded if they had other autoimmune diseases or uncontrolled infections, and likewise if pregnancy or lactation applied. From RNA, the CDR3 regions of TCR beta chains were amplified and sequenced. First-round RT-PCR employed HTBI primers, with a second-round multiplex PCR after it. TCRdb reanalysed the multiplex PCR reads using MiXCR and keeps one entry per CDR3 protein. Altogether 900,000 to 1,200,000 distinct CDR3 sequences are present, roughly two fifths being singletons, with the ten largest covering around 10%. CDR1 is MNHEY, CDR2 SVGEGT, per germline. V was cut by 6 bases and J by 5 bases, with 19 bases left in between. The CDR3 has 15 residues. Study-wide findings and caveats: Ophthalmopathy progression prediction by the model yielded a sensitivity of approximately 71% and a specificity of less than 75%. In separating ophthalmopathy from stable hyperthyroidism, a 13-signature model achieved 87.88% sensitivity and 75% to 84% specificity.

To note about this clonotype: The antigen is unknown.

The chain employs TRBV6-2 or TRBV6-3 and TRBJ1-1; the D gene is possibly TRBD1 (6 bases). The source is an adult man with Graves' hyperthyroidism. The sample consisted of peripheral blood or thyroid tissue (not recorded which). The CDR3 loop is CASSLRRGRWTEAFF. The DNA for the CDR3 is TGTGCCAGCAGCCTCAGGCGGGGGCGTTGGACTGAAGCTTTCTTT.